Described below is a single T cell receptor (beta chain) sequence and its context. The data belong to a study of shared clonotypes between healthy human individuals. This CDR3 is 16 amino acids long. V lost 1 base to trimming and J lost 0 bases; unmatched junction nucleotides: 2. CDR1 is LGHNA, CDR2 YNFKEQ, per germline. Clones were sequenced by immunoSEQ multiplex PCR, and TCRdb holds only the in-frame ones, with some missing. The sample contains about 480,000 clones, roughly 78% of which appear only once. This chain links TRBV4-2 with TRBJ2-2; 7 bases are a match to TRBD1. The source is a woman between 35 and 50 years old in good health. Some clones in this sample may be carry-over from other donors' samples. Input material: PBMCs. This CDR3 reads CASSQGTGTNTGELFF. DNA for the CDR3: TGTGCCAGCAGCCAAGGGACAGGCACGAACACCGGGGAGCTGTTTTTT.